These T cell receptor beta chains were read from a single sample in a study of blood T cell repertoires in COVID-19. TCRdb's table, derived via immunoSEQ multiplex PCR, lists solely in-frame clones and lacks some. The table records about 230,000 clones, about 83% of them present only once. The sequenced sample consisted of peripheral blood. The source is a woman in her fifties or sixties with acute or convalescent COVID-19. CDR3s include the opening cysteine and the closing phenylalanine or tryptophan. D genes are given only for firm matches. A clone size is listed for some rows: how often the clone was seen (once, few, many), or a class if it is expanded.

clone_size,j_call,d_call,v_call,cdr3_aa,cdr3_nt
NA,TRBJ2-7,NA,TRBV5-1,CASSITGYPYEQYF,TGCGCCAGCAGCATTACAGGGTACCCCTACGAGCAGTACTTC
NA,TRBJ2-4,TRBD1,TRBV7-3,CASSLREDRGPFLAKNIQYF,TGTGCCAGCAGCTTACGGGAAGACAGGGGGCCCTTTTTAGCCAAAAACATTCAGTACTTC
NA,TRBJ2-3,TRBD2,TRBV28,CASSLPIAGGPLTDTQYF,TGTGCCAGCAGTTTACCGATTGCGGGGGGGCCTCTCACAGATACGCAGTATTTT
NA,TRBJ2-5,TRBD1,TRBV27,CASSRNDRGETQYF,TGTGCCAGCAGCCGAAATGACAGGGGAGAGACCCAGTACTTC
NA,TRBJ2-5,TRBD2,TRBV3-1/TRBV3-2,CASSQAGGGARETQYF,TGTGCCAGCAGCCAAGCAGGCGGGGGGGCCAGAGAGACCCAGTACTTC
NA,TRBJ2-3,NA,TRBV3-1/TRBV3-2,CASSPEWVATDTQYF,TGTGCCAGCAGCCCAGAGTGGGTAGCGACAGATACGCAGTATTTT
few,TRBJ1-1,NA,TRBV6-6,CASRPPQNTEAFF,TGTGCCAGCAGGCCTCCACAGAACACTGAAGCTTTCTTT
NA,TRBJ1-1,TRBD1,TRBV7-2,CASSSRQGRRVTEAFF,TGTGCCAGCAGCTCCCGACAGGGACGGCGGGTCACTGAAGCTTTCTTT
NA,TRBJ2-5,NA,TRBV7-8,CASSFGERETQYF,TGTGCCAGCAGCTTCGGGGAGCGAGAGACCCAGTACTTC
NA,TRBJ1-1,NA,TRBV3-1/TRBV3-2,CASSLDNHEAFF,TGTGCCAGCAGCTTAGACAACCATGAAGCTTTCTTT
NA,TRBJ2-5,NA,TRBV18,CASSYEYRETQYF,TGTGCCAGCTCATATGAGTATCGGGAGACCCAGTACTTC
NA,TRBJ2-7,TRBD2,TRBV7-6,CASSLAAAGGGEQYF,TGTGCCAGCAGCTTAGCCGCAGCGGGGGGTGGGGAGCAGTACTTC